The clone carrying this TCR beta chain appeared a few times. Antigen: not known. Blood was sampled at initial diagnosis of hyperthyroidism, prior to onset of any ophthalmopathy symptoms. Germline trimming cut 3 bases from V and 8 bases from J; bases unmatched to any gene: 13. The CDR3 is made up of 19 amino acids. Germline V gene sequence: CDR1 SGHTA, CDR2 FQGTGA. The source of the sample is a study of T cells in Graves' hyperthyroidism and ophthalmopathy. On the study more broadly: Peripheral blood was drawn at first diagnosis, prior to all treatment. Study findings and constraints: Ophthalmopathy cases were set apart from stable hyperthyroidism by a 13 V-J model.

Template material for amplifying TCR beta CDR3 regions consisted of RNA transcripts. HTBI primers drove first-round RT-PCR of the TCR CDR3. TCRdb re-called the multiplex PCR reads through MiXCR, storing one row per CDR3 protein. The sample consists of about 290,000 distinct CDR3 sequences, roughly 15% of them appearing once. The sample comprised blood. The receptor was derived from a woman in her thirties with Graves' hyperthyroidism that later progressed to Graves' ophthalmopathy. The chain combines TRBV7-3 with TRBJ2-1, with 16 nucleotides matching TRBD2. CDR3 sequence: CASSLKQGLAGGPRYEQFF. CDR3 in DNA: TGTGCCAGCAGCTTGAAGCAGGGACTAGCGGGAGGGCCGAGGTATGAGCAGTTCTTC.